A single sample is the source of the 32 T cell receptor beta chains below, sequenced in a study of control samples from healthy donors and cancer patients. Only in-frame clones appear in the TCRdb table, and some are missing; sequencing was by immunoSEQ multiplex PCR. The sample lists approximately 87,000 clones, about 85% occurring once. The sequenced material came from blood. These receptors originate from a woman in her forties or fifties in good health.

CDR3 nucleotides: TGTGCCAGCAGCTTTGACAGAGGAAGCGCAGATACGCAGTATTTT. Its translation is CASSFDRGSADTQYF. V and J are TRBV7-9 and TRBJ2-3, with D possibly matching TRBD1 (5 bases). The CDR3 loop spans 15 amino acids. V was shortened by 3 bases and J by 4 bases, with 14 bases between the two germline ends. Germline V lookup: CDR1 SEHNR, CDR2 FQNEAQ (reference sequence).

CDR3 residues: CASSRAGGQDTQYF. CDR3 DNA: TGTGCCAGCAGCCGAGCGGGGGGGCAAGATACGCAGTATTTT. The rearrangement joins TRBV11-3 to TRBJ2-3; 10 bases agree with TRBD2. Looked up from germline, CDR1 is SGHNT and CDR2 is YENEEA. V lost 5 bases, J lost 5 bases, and 4 bases stayed unmatched. This CDR3 spans 14 amino acids. The full variable domain, rest sourced from reference TRBV11-3 and TRBJ2-3, is EAGVVQSPRYKIIEKKQPVAFWCNPISGHNTLYWYLQNLGQGPELLIRYENEEAVDDSQLPKDRFSAERLKGVDSTLKIQPAELGDSAVYLCASSRAGGQDTQYFGPGTRLTVL.

The V gene is TRBV6-2 or TRBV6-3, the J gene TRBJ1-1, with TRBD1 identical over 9 bases. The V segment lost 0 bases and the J segment 2 bases; nucleotides outside the gene matches: 7. Germline V gene data show CDR1 as MNHEY and CDR2 as SVGEGT. This CDR3 region has 17 residues. The CDR3 DNA is TGTGCCAGCAGTTACTCGAACCACAGGGGGCCAAACACTGAAGCTTTCTTT. Amino acids: CASSYSNHRGPNTEAFF.

The chain links TRBV7-2 to TRBJ1-2; no firm D call. Between the trimmed V and J ends, which lost 4 bases and 6 bases, there was a span of 18 bases. From germline, CDR1 is SGHTA and CDR2 FQGNSA. The CDR3 contains 15 residues. The CDR3 DNA sequence: TGTGCCAGCAGCTCTCGTTCAGGCTGGAGAGATGGCTACACCTTC. Residues: CASSSRSGWRDGYTF.

The V gene is TRBV5-1, the J gene TRBJ1-1; the match to TRBD1 covers 9 bases. Germline V gene lookup returns CDR1 SGHRS and CDR2 YFSETQ. The CDR3 is made up of 15 amino acids. V dropped 4 bases and J dropped 6; count of bases not matched to a gene: 10. CDR3 protein: CASSVRQGDGAEAFF. In nucleotides, the CDR3 is TGCGCCAGCAGCGTTCGACAGGGGGACGGCGCTGAAGCTTTCTTT.

This clone showed up many times. This rearrangement joins TRBV7-9 to TRBJ2-2; a weak D match, TRBD2 (5 bases). Germline CDR1 SEHNR, CDR2 FQNEAQ (reference sequence). Trimming stripped 6 bases from V and 5 bases from J, with 13 bases between. The CDR3 is 14 amino acids. CDR3 protein: CASSWRLGTGELFF. CDR3 sequence (DNA): TGTGCCAGCAGTTGGAGGTTGGGGACCGGGGAGCTGTTTTTT.

This rearrangement joins TRBV3-1 (or the pseudogene TRBV3-2) to TRBJ2-1, with a possible D match to TRBD1 (6 bases). The germline CDR1 and CDR2 sequences are LGHDT and YNNKEL (reference sequence). CDR3 size: 15 residues. V dropped 0 bases and J dropped 8 bases, with 14 bases sitting between them. The CDR3 region is CASSQDDWGRDEQFF. The CDR3 coding sequence is TGTGCCAGCAGCCAAGATGACTGGGGGCGCGATGAGCAGTTCTTC.

V is TRBV6-5 and J is TRBJ1-3; D possibly corresponds to TRBD1 (6 bases). From germline, CDR1 is MNHEY and CDR2 SVGAGI. The CDR3 spans 15 residues. The ends were cut back, 0 bases at V and 1 base at J, with 7 bases in the middle. The CDR3 spells CASSYSTGSGNTIYF. CDR3 sequence (DNA): TGTGCCAGCAGTTACTCCACAGGGTCTGGAAACACCATATATTTT.

The CDR3 DNA sequence: TGTGCCAGCAGCTTTACAGGGATGAACACTGAAGCTTTCTTT. As protein: CASSFTGMNTEAFF. The chain links TRBV7-2 to TRBJ1-1; D possibly corresponds to TRBD1 (6 bases). CDR1 is SGHTA, CDR2 FQGNSA, per germline. V was clipped by 3 bases and J by 0 bases, with 8 bases between them. This CDR3 is 14 amino acids long.

The chain couples TRBV29-1 to TRBJ1-2, with TRBD1 as a possible D gene (5 bases). V was pared by 4 bases and J by 1 base, with 10 bases between. Per the germline V gene, CDR1 is SQVTM and CDR2 is ANQGSEA. The CDR3 has 13 amino acids. In DNA form, the CDR3 reads TGCAGCGTTGGTCAGGGACTTAACTATGGCTACACCTTC. Translation: CSVGQGLNYGYTF.

This clone was seen more than once but under ten times. The chain links TRBV4-3 to TRBJ2-1; TRBD2 aligns across 7 bases. This CDR3 has 16 amino acids. V shed 1 base and J 1 base; nucleotides not matched to a gene: 4. Per germline, CDR1 LGHNA and CDR2 YSLEER. The DNA of the CDR3 is TGCGCCAGCAGCCAAGTGCGGGGGAGATCCTACAATGAGCAGTTCTTC. It yields the protein CASSQVRGRSYNEQFF.

The rearrangement links TRBV18 to TRBJ1-4; 10 nucleotides align to TRBD1. CDR1 is KGHSH and CDR2 is LQKENI in the germline V gene. With V trimmed by 1 base and J by 3 bases, 2 bases remained unmatched. This CDR3 is built from 16 residues. CDR3 residues: CASSPRGTGANEKLFF. In DNA form, the CDR3 reads TGTGCCAGCTCACCACGCGGGACAGGGGCTAATGAAAAACTGTTTTTT.

This chain links TRBV5-8 with TRBJ2-3; the D gene is possibly TRBD1 (6 bases). This CDR3 region has 14 residues. V lost 1 base and J 3 bases, leaving 9 bases between the germline ends. Germline V gene data show CDR1 as SGHTS and CDR2 as YDEGEE. CDR3 residues: CASSLYRGTDTQYF. The CDR3 region has the DNA TGTGCCAGCAGCTTGTATAGGGGGACAGATACGCAGTATTTT.

The chain recombines TRBV29-1 with TRBJ2-7; 10 positions agree with TRBD2. The CDR3 is 12 residues long. Looked up from germline, CDR1 is SQVTM and CDR2 is ANQGSEA. The CDR3, as DNA: TGCAAGGCCACTAGCGGGGCTTACGAGCAGTACTTC. As protein: CKATSGAYEQYF.

The chain joins TRBV9 to TRBJ1-1, with 11 bases that match TRBD1. The V gene end was trimmed by 4 bases and the J gene end by 4 bases; junction bases not matched to a gene: 15. This CDR3 spans 18 amino acids. Germline assignment: CDR1 SGDLS and CDR2 YYNGEE. The CDR3 spells CASSTGQGAFDSGTEAFF. The DNA of the CDR3 is TGTGCCAGCAGCACCGGACAGGGGGCTTTTGATTCGGGCACTGAAGCTTTCTTT.

The J gene is TRBJ1-1, the V gene TRBV18; 9 nucleotides agree with TRBD1. With V trimmed by 5 bases and J by 6 bases, 7 bases remained unmatched. This CDR3 has 14 amino acids. Germline values: CDR1 KGHSH, CDR2 LQKENI. In DNA form, the CDR3 reads TGTGCCAGCTCATCGGGACAGGGAAGGTCTGAAGCTTTCTTT. Amino acid sequence: CASSSGQGRSEAFF.

The chain combines TRBV7-9 with TRBJ1-5, with 8 bases fitting TRBD1. This CDR3 spans 16 amino acids. CDR1 SEHNR and CDR2 FQNEAQ come from the germline V gene (reference sequence). CDR3 nucleotide sequence: TGTGCAAAGGGGCAGGGGGCTACGTGGGGCAATCAGCCCCAGCATTTT. Amino acid sequence: CAKGQGATWGNQPQHF.

In regard to this clone: In the same sample, other DNA sequences code for this CDR3. The CDR3 protein is CASSTPGQGNYGYTF. CDR3 in DNA: TGTGCCAGTAGTACCCCGGGACAGGGGAACTATGGCTACACCTTC. V usage is TRBV19 and J usage is TRBJ1-2; TRBD1 aligns across 10 bases. In germline, CDR1 is LNHDA, CDR2 SQIVND (reference sequence). J lost 2 bases, V lost 4 bases, and 4 bases had no gene match. The CDR3 is made up of 15 amino acids. Supplemented by reference TRBV19 and TRBJ1-2, the full variable domain reads DGGITQSPKYLFRKEGQNVTLSCEQNLNHDAMYWYRQDPGQGLRLIYYSQIVNDFQKGDIAEGYSVSREKKESFPLTVTSAQKNPTAFYLCASSTPGQGNYGYTFGSGTRLTVV.

The rearrangement links TRBV27 to TRBJ1-2; D remains unclear. V lost 3 bases to trimming and J lost 2 bases, with 7 bases between them. The germline V gene has CDR1 MNHEY and CDR2 SMNVEV (reference sequence). The CDR3 loop spans 13 amino acids. The DNA for the CDR3 is TGTGCCAGCAGTTTTGGGAGGAACTATGGCTACACCTTC. This encodes CASSFGRNYGYTF.

The genes are TRBV9 and TRBJ1-6; D is uncertain. This CDR3 has 14 residues. V lost 1 base and J 9 bases, leaving 11 bases between the germline ends. Germline loops: CDR1 SGDLS, CDR2 YYNGEE. The CDR3, as DNA: TGTGCCAGCAGCGTAAAAGAGGATGGTTCACCCCTCCACTTT. Amino acid sequence: CASSVKEDGSPLHF.

V is TRBV3-1 (or the pseudogene TRBV3-2) and J is TRBJ2-1; D gene unclear. The CDR3 runs 15 residues. Germline V gives CDR1 LGHDT, CDR2 YNNKEL (reference sequence). Trimming stripped 4 bases from V and 0 bases from J, with 10 bases between. This CDR3 is CASSRVQSSYNEQFF. As DNA, the CDR3 is TGTGCCAGCAGCCGAGTCCAGAGCTCCTACAATGAGCAGTTCTTC.

The chain carries TRBV3-1 (or the pseudogene TRBV3-2) and TRBJ1-6; unclear D gene. The germline V gene has CDR1 LGHDT and CDR2 YNNKEL (reference sequence). The V end was cut by 3 bases, the J end by 11 bases, with 8 bases between. The CDR3 totals 12 residues. The CDR3 nucleotides read TGTGCCAGCAGCCATGGGCAAACACCCCTCCACTTT. This translates into CASSHGQTPLHF.

This chain joins TRBV6-4 and TRBJ2-7; 7 bases line up with TRBD1. Germline V gene data show CDR1 as MRHNA and CDR2 as SNTAGT. Trimming at V came to 5 bases and at J to 1 base, leaving 8 bases not matched to a gene. CDR3 length equals 15 residues. CDR3 nucleotides: TGTGCCAGCAGTACTGGACAGGTTTGGTCCTACGAGCAGTACTTC. It encodes CASSTGQVWSYEQYF.

The J gene is TRBJ2-1, the V gene TRBV11-1, with 11 bases fitting TRBD2. Germline assignment: CDR1 SGHAT and CDR2 FQDESV (reference sequence). The CDR3 has 16 amino acids. The J segment lost 9 bases and the V segment lost 5 bases, leaving 12 bases of the junction unmatched. CDR3: CASSPRLAGRWAEQFF. CDR3 DNA: TGTGCCAGCAGCCCAAGACTAGCGGGACGATGGGCTGAGCAGTTCTTC.

The chain recombines TRBV5-1 with TRBJ2-5; the match to TRBD2 covers 9 bases. The CDR3 spans 17 residues. Trimming at V came to 3 bases and at J to 5 bases, leaving 14 bases not matched to a gene. The germline V gene has CDR1 SGHRS and CDR2 YFSETQ. The CDR3 sequence is CASSSRTSVGMGETQYF. CDR3 DNA sequence: TGCGCCAGCAGCTCGAGGACTAGCGTCGGCATGGGCGAGACCCAGTACTTC.

V usage is TRBV7-2 and J usage is TRBJ2-7, with unresolved D. CDR3 length equals 14 residues. The germline V gene encodes CDR1 SGHTA and CDR2 FQGNSA. Trimming removed 1 base at V and 3 bases at J, with 10 bases between. The CDR3 spells CASSLEATYYEQYF. CDR3 nucleotides: TGTGCCAGCAGCTTAGAGGCCACTTACTACGAGCAGTACTTC.

This chain connects TRBV4-1 to TRBJ1-2; D gene uncertain. Trimming cost V 0 bases and J 4 bases, with 6 bases left between them. Per germline, CDR1 MGHRA and CDR2 YSYEKL. This CDR3 comprises 13 residues. CDR3 residues: CASSQDGRYGYTF. CDR3 DNA sequence: TGCGCCAGCAGCCAAGATGGCCGCTATGGCTACACCTTC.

The rearrangement joins TRBV6-2 or TRBV6-3 to TRBJ2-1; TRBD2 matches at 11 bases. This CDR3 has 15 amino acids. Per germline, CDR1 MNHEY and CDR2 SVGEGT. V dropped 2 bases and J dropped 9; count of bases not matched to a gene: 6. The CDR3 loop reads CASSYELAGVSEQFF. CDR3 bases: TGTGCCAGCAGTTACGAACTAGCGGGAGTAAGTGAGCAGTTCTTC.

This chain connects TRBV18 to TRBJ1-5; 7 nucleotides align to TRBD1. There are 18 residues in the CDR3. Per the germline V gene, CDR1 is KGHSH and CDR2 is LQKENI. V was pared by 2 bases and J by 0 bases, with 10 bases of the junction left unmatched. The CDR3 bases are TGTGCCAGCTCACCAAATCCCTTACAGGGGAATAGCAATCAGCCCCAGCATTTT. It yields the protein CASSPNPLQGNSNQPQHF.

The J gene is TRBJ2-7, the V gene TRBV7-2; 7 nucleotides match TRBD2. This CDR3 spans 18 amino acids. Germline lookup yields CDR1 SGHTA and CDR2 FQGNSA. The V gene end was trimmed by 1 base and the J gene end by 3 bases; junction bases not matched to a gene: 15. CDR3 sequence (DNA): TGTGCCAGCAGCTTAGGGCGAGCTAGCGGCCCGGAGGGCTACGAGCAGTACTTC. It is translated as CASSLGRASGPEGYEQYF. Together with reference TRBV7-2 and TRBJ2-7, the CDR3 gives the full variable domain: GAGVSQSPSNKVTEKGKDVELRCDPISGHTALYWYRQSLGQGLEFLIYFQGNSAPDKSGLPSDRFSAERTGGSVSTLTIQRTQQEDSAVYLCASSLGRASGPEGYEQYFGPGTRLTVT.

The V call is TRBV7-2, the J call TRBJ2-7; D perhaps matches TRBD1 (5 bases). V was cut by 5 bases and J by 4 bases, with 18 bases left in between. The CDR3 consists of 15 residues. From germline, CDR1 is SGHTA and CDR2 FQGNSA. The CDR3 spells CASSVLSQVPYEQYF. Written as DNA, the CDR3 is TGTGCCAGCAGCGTCCTTTCACAGGTGCCGTACGAGCAGTACTTC. Using reference TRBV7-2 and TRBJ2-7 for the parts outside the CDR3, the full variable domain is GAGVSQSPSNKVTEKGKDVELRCDPISGHTALYWYRQSLGQGLEFLIYFQGNSAPDKSGLPSDRFSAERTGGSVSTLTIQRTQQEDSAVYLCASSVLSQVPYEQYFGPGTRLTVT.

This clone came up a few times. This chain uses TRBV9 with TRBJ1-2; D may be TRBD1 (6 bases). V shed 3 bases and J shed 8 bases, with 14 bases lying between them. Germline loops: CDR1 SGDLS, CDR2 YYNGEE. This CDR3 is 13 amino acids long. The CDR3 nucleotides read TGTGCCAGCAGCGGCTACAGGGCTTACGGCTACACCTTC. Residues: CASSGYRAYGYTF.